The next 19 T cell receptor beta chains were all read from a single sample in a study of radiotherapy plus CTLA-4 blockade in lung cancer (dated by TCRdb to the late 2010s). To prepare the library, the immunoSEQ multiplex PCR assay was applied. TCRdb carries this immuneACCESS record with in-frame sequences only. Its versions omit some clonotypes, under half of them owing to an unresolved V gene in the studies checked, with the rest unexplained. Within this sample are more than 65,000 clones, with 75% to 90% of them counted one time only. The ten largest clones add up to 0.82% of the sample. Sequences were derived from peripheral blood, sampled from a patient treated with radiotherapy plus ipilimumab. These receptors were taken from a human donor with non-small cell lung cancer who had stable disease on radiotherapy plus ipilimumab.

This sequence joins TRBV28 and TRBJ2-1; 8 positions agree with TRBD1. The germline V gene encodes CDR1 MDHEN and CDR2 SYDVKM. With 0 bases clipped from V and 7 bases from J, the junction kept 2 bases outside the gene matches. The CDR3 sequence is 14 residues long. CDR3 coding DNA: TGTGCCAGCAGTTTATGGCAGGGGGCTAATGAGCAGTTCTTC. It specifies CASSLWQGANEQFF. Variable domain in full (rest from reference TRBV28 and TRBJ2-1): DVKVTQSSRYLVKRTGEKVFLECVQDMDHENMFWYRQDPGLGLRLIYFSYDVKMKEKGDIPEGYSVSREKKERFSLILESASTNQTSMYLCASSLWQGANEQFFGPGTRLTVL.

The chain couples TRBV11-3 to TRBJ2-1, with 7 bases aligning to TRBD2. This CDR3 is built from 16 residues. Germline CDR1 is SGHNT and CDR2 is YENEEA. The junction had 7 bases not matched to a gene; V was cut back by 3 bases and J by 2 bases. The CDR3 nucleotides are TGTGCCAGCAGCTTGGGCCCAGCGGGGACCTACAATGAGCAGTTCTTC. Its translation: CASSLGPAGTYNEQFF.

V is TRBV28 and J is TRBJ1-6; D is undetermined. The CDR3 sequence is 13 residues long. Looked up from germline, CDR1 is MDHEN and CDR2 is SYDVKM. V dropped 6 bases and J dropped 0 bases, with 3 bases sitting between them. The CDR3 DNA is TGTGCCAGCAGGGACTCCTATAATTCACCCCTCCACTTT. This encodes CASRDSYNSPLHF.

The chain uses TRBV5-1 and TRBJ2-5; 9 bases align to TRBD2. The DNA end lines up better with TRBJ2-7; the J call may be wrong. Per germline, CDR1 SGHRS and CDR2 YFSETQ. The length of the CDR3 is 18 residues. The CDR3 DNA reads as TGCGCCAGCAGCACCGGACTAGCGATGGGTCTTAGCTCCTACGAGCAGTACTTC. Protein: CASSTGLAMGLSSYEQYF.

V usage is TRBV29-1 and J usage is TRBJ2-1; 15 bases agree with TRBD2. The V segment lost 7 bases and the J segment 1 base; nucleotides outside the gene matches: 2. This CDR3 contains 15 residues. Germline values: CDR1 SQVTM, CDR2 ANQGSEA. The CDR3 sequence: CSAGLAGGSYNEQFF. CDR3 sequence (DNA): TGCAGCGCCGGACTAGCGGGAGGGTCCTACAATGAGCAGTTCTTC.

The rearrangement links TRBV6-6 to TRBJ2-7; a weak D match, TRBD1 (6 bases). The CDR3 sequence is 12 residues long. Germline-derived CDR1 and CDR2 are MNHNY and SVGAGI (reference sequence). V gave up 11 bases and J gave up 2 bases, with 13 bases separating them. CDR3 sequence reads: CAPPGHPYEQYF. CDR3 DNA sequence: TGTGCCCCCCCGGGACACCCCTACGAGCAGTACTTC.

The V call is TRBV6-1, the J call TRBJ2-7; 10 bases align to TRBD1. The length of the CDR3 is 14 residues. Trimming cost V 9 bases and J 0 bases; bases outside gene matches: 5. The germline V gene has CDR1 MNHNS and CDR2 SASEGT. The CDR3 DNA reads TGTGCCAGTAGGGACAGGGGATTCTCCTACGAGCAGTACTTC. This translates into CASRDRGFSYEQYF.

This clone was observed a few times. The chain carries TRBV28 and TRBJ1-6, with D perhaps TRBD1 (6 bases). Trimming cost V 6 bases and J 5 bases, with 17 bases left between them. This CDR3 has 16 amino acids. Germline V gives CDR1 MDHEN, CDR2 SYDVKM. The CDR3 DNA reads TGTGCCAGCAGCAACCTCCTGGCAGGGGATAATTCACCCCTCCACTTT. Amino acids: CASSNLLAGDNSPLHF.

The genes are TRBV30 and TRBJ2-1; 14 nucleotides line up with TRBD2. CDR3 length: 16 amino acids. The V and J ends lost 0 bases and 6 bases, in that order; junction bases with no gene match: 4. The V gene's germline CDR1 is GTSNPN and CDR2 SVGIG (reference sequence). The CDR3, as DNA: TGTGCCTGGAGTGTAGGACTAGCGGGAGGAGGCAATGAGCAGTTCTTC. Protein: CAWSVGLAGGGNEQFF. Supplemented by reference TRBV30 and TRBJ2-1, the full variable domain reads SQTIHQWPATLVQPVGSPLSLECTVEGTSNPNLYWYRQAAGRGLQLLFYSVGIGQISSEVPQNLSASRPQDRQFILSSKKLLLSDSGFYLCAWSVGLAGGGNEQFFGPGTRLTVL.

A single count supports this clone. The J gene is TRBJ1-2, the V gene TRBV9, with D possibly being TRBD1 (6 bases). Germline assignment: CDR1 SGDLS and CDR2 YYNGEE. The V gene lost 4 bases and the J gene lost 4 bases, with 14 bases spanning the gap. The CDR3 runs 14 residues. CDR3 protein: CASSIMGGGYGYTF. In nucleotides, the CDR3 is TGTGCCAGCAGCATAATGGGAGGGGGCTATGGCTACACCTTC.

This clone was found a few times. V is TRBV9 and J is TRBJ2-2, with TRBD2 identical over 7 bases. Trimming removed 0 bases from V and 5 bases from J; junction bases left unmatched: 13. This CDR3 region has 18 residues. The germline V gene has CDR1 SGDLS and CDR2 YYNGEE. The CDR3: CASSVGGAGGGPTGELFF. The CDR3 DNA reads as TGTGCCAGCAGCGTAGGAGGTGCGGGCGGGGGACCAACCGGGGAGCTGTTTTTT.

The gene calls are TRBV7-2 and TRBJ2-5; the D gene could be TRBD1 or TRBD2 (6 bases each). The CDR3 loop spans 14 amino acids. The germline CDR1 and CDR2 sequences are SGHTA and FQGNSA. Trimming shortened V by 5 bases and J by 5 bases, and 15 bases separated the two germline ends. CDR3 amino acids: CASSPSRGLETQYF. In DNA, the CDR3 is TGTGCCAGCAGCCCAAGCCGGGGGCTGGAGACCCAGTACTTC.

Only one count was recorded for this clone. The chain combines TRBV30 with TRBJ2-7; D uncertain. Germline V CDR1 and CDR2: GTSNPN, SVGIG (reference sequence). The V and J ends lost 2 bases and 0 bases respectively, with 8 bases between them. The CDR3 totals 13 residues. In DNA, the CDR3 is TGTGCCTGGAGTCTTGGCCGCTCCTACGAGCAGTACTTC. This encodes CAWSLGRSYEQYF.

This clone was seen only a few times. The chain combines TRBV28 with TRBJ2-7; 10 bases match TRBD2. V lost 5 bases to trimming and J lost 3 bases; unmatched junction nucleotides: 10. From germline, CDR1 is MDHEN and CDR2 SYDVKM. This CDR3 spans 16 amino acids. The CDR3 nucleotides are TGTGCCAGCAGTCCACACGGACTAGCGGACCTCTACGAGCAGTACTTC. Protein product: CASSPHGLADLYEQYF.

This chain links TRBV18 with TRBJ1-1; D perhaps matches TRBD1 (6 bases). V lost 3 bases to trimming and J lost 4 bases, with 12 bases between them. The CDR3 is 14 residues long. Germline V gives CDR1 KGHSH, CDR2 LQKENI. CDR3 sequence (DNA): TGTGCCAGCTCACCGAGCAGGGGCGGCACTGAAGCTTTCTTT. This encodes CASSPSRGGTEAFF.

This clone was picked up a small number of times. The chain recombines TRBV7-9 with TRBJ2-2; D remains unclear. Germline assignment: CDR1 SEHNR and CDR2 FQNEAQ (reference sequence). The V end lost 6 bases, the J end lost 5 bases, and 10 bases lay between the germline ends. CDR3 length: 13 residues. In DNA form, the CDR3 reads TGTGCCAGCAGTCCGCAGGTGACCGGGGAGCTGTTTTTT. This sequence encodes CASSPQVTGELFF.

The chain links TRBV20-1 to TRBJ1-1, with D unclear. The CDR3 totals 11 residues. Germline V gene lookup returns CDR1 DFQATT and CDR2 SNEGSKA (reference sequence). Trimming shortened V by 0 bases and J by 2 bases, and 1 base separated the two germline ends. CDR3: CSARDNTEAFF. The CDR3 DNA follows: TGCAGTGCTAGAGACAACACTGAAGCTTTCTTT.

The chain couples TRBV11-1 to TRBJ2-3, with 16 bases identical to TRBD2. Germline V lookup: CDR1 SGHAT, CDR2 FQDESV (reference sequence). The CDR3 sequence is 15 residues long. Unmatched junction bases numbered 3, after V lost 5 bases and J lost 7 bases. The CDR3 DNA is TGTGCCAGCAGCCTGGGACTAGCGGGGGGGAATACGCAGTATTTT. Its protein product is CASSLGLAGGNTQYF.

The rearrangement joins TRBV25-1 to TRBJ2-3; no clear D. CDR1 is MGHDK and CDR2 is SYGVNS in the germline V gene. This CDR3 spans 14 amino acids. V lost 6 bases and J lost 0, with 10 bases in between. Here the CDR3 reads CASRGTGSTDTQYF. The CDR3 coding sequence is TGTGCCAGCAGGGGAACTGGTAGCACAGATACGCAGTATTTT.